The 23 T cell receptor beta chains below come from one sample, sequenced in a study of shared clonotypes between healthy human individuals. TCRdb's copy holds only in-frame clones and misses some; the assay was immunoSEQ multiplex PCR. The sample records 1,500,000 or so clones, roughly 95% being singletons. Input material: naive CD4+ T cells sorted from blood. Regarding subset: CD45RA+ positively selected. These receptors were taken from a man aged 30 to 39 in good health.

The V gene is TRBV6-5, the J gene TRBJ2-3; TRBD2 matches 10 bases. The J segment lost 4 bases and the V segment lost 5 bases, leaving 3 bases of the junction unmatched. Per the germline V gene, CDR1 is MNHEY and CDR2 is SVGAGI. The CDR3 sequence is 14 residues long. This chain's CDR3 is CASSKREGSDTQYF. The CDR3 coding sequence is TGTGCCAGCAGTAAGCGGGAGGGATCAGATACGCAGTATTTT.

The chain uses TRBV27 and TRBJ2-7; 9 positions agree with TRBD1. The V segment lost 5 bases and the J segment 3 bases; nucleotides outside the gene matches: 14. Germline V gives CDR1 MNHEY, CDR2 SMNVEV (reference sequence). CDR3 length equals 17 residues. The CDR3 sequence is CASSLNRAQGAFYEQYF. As DNA, the CDR3 is TGTGCCAGCAGTCTGAACCGGGCACAGGGGGCTTTCTACGAGCAGTACTTC.

V gene TRBV28 combines with J gene TRBJ1-2; D unclear. This CDR3 contains 12 residues. Germline lookup yields CDR1 MDHEN and CDR2 SYDVKM. Trimming pared 7 bases from V and 9 bases from J, leaving 15 bases between. This chain's CDR3 is CASTTGVSRYTF. In DNA form, the CDR3 reads TGTGCCAGCACAACCGGGGTCAGCCGCTACACCTTC.

CDR3 sequence (DNA): TGTGCCAGCAGTGAACCGAGACTAGCGGGAGTAGATACGCAGTATTTT. Translating gives CASSEPRLAGVDTQYF. This chain uses TRBV6-1 with TRBJ2-3, with 12 bases aligning to TRBD2. CDR3 length: 16 amino acids. From germline, CDR1 is MNHNS and CDR2 SASEGT. Trimming at V came to 2 bases and at J to 5 bases, leaving 5 bases not matched to a gene.

The rearrangement uses TRBV30 and TRBJ2-3; D may match TRBD1 or TRBD2 (5 bases each). CDR3 size: 13 residues. Germline V gene lookup returns CDR1 GTSNPN and CDR2 SVGIG (reference sequence). V was clipped by 0 bases and J by 7 bases, with 11 bases between them. CDR3 loop: CAWSVRGTYTQYF. CDR3 bases: TGTGCCTGGAGTGTACGTGGGACCTATACGCAGTATTTT.

V is TRBV9 and J is TRBJ2-1, with 9 bases lining up with TRBD2. V trimming: 4 bases; J trimming: 13 bases; junction bases outside the gene matches: 15. Germline-derived CDR1 and CDR2 are SGDLS and YYNGEE. The CDR3 contains 15 residues. The CDR3 spells CASSSEGLSGRRQFF. DNA for the CDR3: TGTGCCAGCAGCTCAGAGGGGTTAAGCGGGAGGCGACAGTTCTTC. Variable domain in full (rest from reference TRBV9 and TRBJ2-1): DSGVTQTPKHLITATGQRVTLRCSPRSGDLSVYWYQQSLDQGLQFLIQYYNGEERAKGNILERFSAQQFPDLHSELNLSSLELGDSALYFCASSSEGLSGRRQFFGPGTRLTVL.

The chain joins TRBV28 to TRBJ2-6; the D gene is possibly TRBD1 (5 bases). The V and J ends lost 4 bases and 2 bases respectively, with 15 bases between them. This CDR3 spans 17 amino acids. Germline assignment: CDR1 MDHEN and CDR2 SYDVKM. This chain's CDR3 is CASSSPSGRPGANVLTF. Here the CDR3 DNA reads TGTGCCAGCAGTTCCCCCTCAGGGCGCCCTGGGGCCAACGTCCTGACTTTC.

The CDR3 region has the DNA TGTGCCAGCAGCAACAGGGGCTACGAGCAGTACTTC. This gives the protein CASSNRGYEQYF. This chain joins TRBV6-5 and TRBJ2-7; 7 nucleotides line up with TRBD1. This CDR3 spans 12 amino acids. Losses at the gene ends were 6 bases for V and 3 bases for J; bases not matched to a gene: 2. The germline CDR1 and CDR2 sequences are MNHEY and SVGAGI.

The V call is TRBV5-1, the J call TRBJ2-1, with D possibly TRBD2 on 6 matching bases. The V and J ends lost 1 base and 5 bases respectively, with 34 bases between them. Germline V gene lookup returns CDR1 SGHRS and CDR2 YFSETQ. This CDR3 contains 22 residues. The CDR3 nucleotides are TGCGCCAGCAGCTTGTCCCCGGGGGACGGAATCACAGCATCAGTAGGGAACAATGAGCAGTTCTTC. Translation: CASSLSPGDGITASVGNNEQFF.

The rearrangement uses TRBV21-1 and TRBJ2-2; TRBD2, the table's D call, lacks a check against the DNA. TRBV21-1 is designated a pseudogene. The CDR3 has 19 residues. In DNA, the CDR3 is TGTGCCAGCAGCAAAGGGACTAGCGGGGAAGTAACGAACACCGGGGAGCTGTTTTTT. Its translation is CASSKGTSGEVTNTGELFF.

V usage is TRBV5-4 and J usage is TRBJ2-1, with 8 positions matching TRBD1. Germline-derived CDR1 and CDR2 are SGHNT and YYREEE (reference sequence). V shed 2 bases and J 0 bases; nucleotides not matched to a gene: 1. This CDR3 comprises 15 residues. CDR3 bases: TGTGCCAGCAGCTTCCAGGGGGCCTCCTACAATGAGCAGTTCTTC. It is translated as CASSFQGASYNEQFF.

This chain uses TRBV11-2 with TRBJ1-5, with D hard to call. Germline-derived CDR1 and CDR2 are SGHAT and FQNNGV. V lost 1 base, J lost 3 bases, and 7 bases lay in between. CDR3 length equals 14 residues. This CDR3 is CASSLAGNNQPQHF. CDR3 bases: TGTGCCAGCAGCTTAGCCGGTAACAATCAGCCCCAGCATTTT.

The CDR3 is CASLQSSGANVLTF. DNA for the CDR3: TGTGCCAGCTTGCAGAGCTCTGGGGCCAACGTCCTGACTTTC. The chain carries TRBV6-6 and TRBJ2-6; D unclear. The CDR3 spans 14 residues. Germline V gives CDR1 MNHNY, CDR2 SVGAGI (reference sequence). V gave up 8 bases and J gave up 0 bases, with 8 bases separating them.

The chain is built from TRBV6-1 and TRBJ2-5; TRBD1 matches at 9 bases. V shed 5 bases, J shed 3 bases, and the junction held 4 bases outside the gene matches. This CDR3 region has 14 residues. Germline V gene sequence: CDR1 MNHNS, CDR2 SASEGT. The CDR3 coding sequence is TGTGCCAGCAGTCACAGGGGGCGCGAAGAGACCCAGTACTTC. Protein product: CASSHRGREETQYF.

The rearrangement joins TRBV10-3 to TRBJ2-6, with D tentatively TRBD1 (5 bases). Trimming left V 6 bases short and J 0 bases short, with 12 bases between. This CDR3 region has 16 residues. CDR1 and CDR2 from the germline V gene are ENHRY and SYGVKD. The CDR3 bases are TGTGCCATCAGCGACAGCGCTAGCTCTGGGGCCAACGTCCTGACTTTC. As protein: CAISDSASSGANVLTF.

This chain uses TRBV5-6 with TRBJ2-7; D possibly corresponds to TRBD2 (6 bases). The CDR3 loop spans 15 amino acids. Trimming shortened V by 3 bases and J by 3 bases, and 16 bases separated the two germline ends. The germline gives CDR1 SGHDT, CDR2 YYEEEE. The CDR3 region has the DNA TGTGCCAGCAGCTACATACTAGCCGGGATCTACGAGCAGTACTTC. Translated, it gives CASSYILAGIYEQYF. Full variable domain (missing parts from reference TRBV5-6 and TRBJ2-7): DAGVTQSPTHLIKTRGQQVTLRCSPKSGHDTVSWYQQALGQGPQFIFQYYEEEERQRGNFPDRFSGHQFPNYSSELNVNALLLGDSALYLCASSYILAGIYEQYFGPGTRLTVT.

The rearrangement links TRBV9 to TRBJ1-4; 10 bases match TRBD1. V lost 3 bases to trimming and J lost 5 bases; unmatched junction nucleotides: 4. Germline assignment: CDR1 SGDLS and CDR2 YYNGEE. The CDR3 is 15 residues long. The DNA of the CDR3 is TGTGCCAGCAGCGGATGGACAGGGGGGAATGAAAAACTGTTTTTT. Residues: CASSGWTGGNEKLFF.

V usage is TRBV6-1 and J usage is TRBJ1-1; 9 nucleotides line up with TRBD1. CDR1 MNHNS and CDR2 SASEGT come from the germline V gene. CDR3 length: 14 amino acids. Trimming cost V 5 bases and J 5 bases; bases outside gene matches: 6. CDR3 residues: CASSKTGGQTEAFF. The CDR3 coding sequence is TGTGCCAGCAGTAAAACAGGGGGCCAAACTGAAGCTTTCTTT.

The chain couples TRBV15 to TRBJ2-7, with D possibly being TRBD2 (6 bases). CDR3 size: 14 residues. The V end was cut by 5 bases, the J end by 1 base, with 12 bases between. The V gene's germline CDR1 is LNHNV and CDR2 YYDKDF (reference sequence). CDR3 residues: CATSPGTQSYEQYF. For the CDR3, the DNA is TGTGCCACCAGCCCCGGGACTCAGTCCTACGAGCAGTACTTC.

The chain combines TRBV9 with TRBJ2-7; D tentatively reads TRBD1 or TRBD2 (5 bases each). Trimming removed 3 bases from V and 3 bases from J, with 13 bases in between. Germline assignment: CDR1 SGDLS and CDR2 YYNGEE. The CDR3 spans 14 residues. CDR3 region: CASSGGSVGYEQYF. The DNA for the CDR3 is TGTGCCAGCAGCGGGGGGTCGGTCGGCTACGAGCAGTACTTC.

The gene calls are TRBV7-3 and TRBJ2-4, with TRBD1 matching over 8 bases. The CDR3 runs to 18 residues. Germline V gives CDR1 SGHTA, CDR2 FQGTGA. The V gene end was trimmed by 5 bases and the J gene end by 2 bases; junction bases not matched to a gene: 14. CDR3 DNA sequence: TGTGCCAGCAGCCCCCGGGACAGGTCCTTCAGGACCAAAAACATTCAGTACTTC. This codes for CASSPRDRSFRTKNIQYF.

The rearrangement links TRBV6-1 to TRBJ1-5, with TRBD1 identical over 7 bases. The V gene end was trimmed by 7 bases and the J gene end by 6 bases; junction bases not matched to a gene: 9. Germline CDR1 MNHNS, CDR2 SASEGT. The CDR3 has 14 amino acids. CDR3 in DNA: TGTGCCAGCATGTTACAGGGGATCGGTCAGCCCCAGCATTTT. Its protein is CASMLQGIGQPQHF.

This chain links TRBV10-1 with TRBJ2-7; no clear D gene. Germline assignment: CDR1 WNHNN and CDR2 SYGVQD (reference sequence). Trimming took 0 bases from V and 6 from J, leaving 12 bases between them. CDR3 length: 14 amino acids. CDR3 in amino acids: CASSESGPAPEQYF. The CDR3 DNA sequence: TGCGCCAGCAGTGAGTCCGGACCAGCCCCCGAGCAGTACTTC.